This entry is about one T cell receptor beta chain. Its matching antigen is unknown. The data were obtained in a study of beta chain features in type 1 diabetes. Broader study findings: TCRB CDR3 length was moderately but significantly reduced in all four CD4+ subsets of Type 1 diabetes patients.

Germline V lookup: CDR1 SGHTA, CDR2 FQGNSA. After removal of 8 bases from V and 6 bases from J, the junction contained 1 base not matched to a gene. The CDR3 spans 12 residues. cDNA synthesis used the whole RNA isolate, giving expressed TCRB sequences. Some clones are missing from TCRdb's copy, which holds only in-frame ones; the method was immunoSEQ multiplex PCR. The sample contains 300,000 to 400,000 clones, roughly 12% of which appear only once. The V gene is TRBV7-2, the J gene TRBJ1-5, with 10 positions matching TRBD1. The sample comprised naive CD4+ T cells from blood. The origin of this receptor is a woman between 18 and 30 years old with type 1 diabetes. The CDR3 nucleotides read TGTGCCAGCGGGGACAGGGGTCAGCCCCAGCATTTT. It translates to CASGDRGQPQHF.